One sample yielded the 17 T cell receptor beta chains listed below, sequenced in a study of blood T cell repertoires in COVID-19. Repertoires were generated with immunoSEQ multiplex PCR, while TCRdb's copy carries only in-frame clones and drops some. Among over 50,000 clones listed, about 90% were seen once. Sequenced material: peripheral blood. The receptors were gathered from a man aged 55-75 years with acute or convalescent COVID-19.

V is TRBV30 and J is TRBJ1-2, with TRBD1 matching over 7 bases. Germline V CDR1 and CDR2: GTSNPN, SVGIG (reference sequence). The ends lost 7 bases at V and 2 bases at J; junction bases unmatched: 4. The CDR3 spans 12 residues. CDR3 amino acids: CASSTGNYGYTF. CDR3 DNA: TGTGCCTCTTCGACAGGGAACTATGGCTACACCTTC.

The CDR3 reads CASSPRTDYGYTF. As DNA, the CDR3 is TGTGCCAGCAGCCCCCGGACAGACTATGGCTACACCTTC. This rearrangement joins TRBV9 to TRBJ1-2, with TRBD1 as a possible D gene (6 bases). This CDR3 spans 13 amino acids. Germline assignment: CDR1 SGDLS and CDR2 YYNGEE. V lost 4 bases and J lost 3, with 10 bases in between.

The chain recombines TRBV28 with TRBJ2-5; the match to TRBD1 covers 9 bases. CDR1 and CDR2 (germline): MDHEN, SYDVKM. The CDR3 is 15 residues long. V was clipped by 3 bases and J by 7 bases; unmatched bases: 9. The CDR3 DNA sequence: TGTGCCAGCAGTTTTACGGGGACAGGGTGGGGGACCCAGTACTTC. As protein: CASSFTGTGWGTQYF. The complete variable domain, with remaining parts taken from reference TRBV28 and TRBJ2-5, reads DVKVTQSSRYLVKRTGEKVFLECVQDMDHENMFWYRQDPGLGLRLIYFSYDVKMKEKGDIPEGYSVSREKKERFSLILESASTNQTSMYLCASSFTGTGWGTQYFGPGTRLLVL.

The J gene is TRBJ1-3, the V gene TRBV12-5; D gene ambiguous. CDR1 LGHNT and CDR2 FRNRAP come from the germline V gene. The V end lost 6 bases, the J end lost 4 bases, and 16 bases lay between the germline ends. This CDR3 is built from 15 residues. CDR3 sequence: CASGNDAFRGNTIYF. For the CDR3, the DNA is TGTGCTAGTGGGAATGACGCCTTCAGGGGAAACACCATATATTTT.

The chain employs TRBV28 and TRBJ1-6; 10 bases are a match to TRBD1. The CDR3 is made up of 16 amino acids. V dropped 5 bases and J dropped 11; count of bases not matched to a gene: 12. The germline V gene has CDR1 MDHEN and CDR2 SYDVKM. The CDR3, as DNA: TGTGCCAGCAGTCAGGGCCGGACAGGGGGATTGCCACCCCTCCACTTT. Protein product: CASSQGRTGGLPPLHF.

J is TRBJ2-1 and V is TRBV3-1 (or the pseudogene TRBV3-2); no firm D call. This CDR3 is 13 amino acids long. CDR1 is LGHDT, CDR2 YNNKEL, per germline (reference sequence). V was clipped by 0 bases and J by 10 bases, with 10 bases between them. CDR3 DNA: TGTGCCAGCAGCCAAGATCTTGCAGGAGAGCAGTTCTTC. Amino acid sequence: CASSQDLAGEQFF.

V gene TRBV7-8 combines with J gene TRBJ1-1, with a tentative D call TRBD1 (6 bases). The V and J ends lost 7 bases and 0 bases respectively, with 18 bases between them. The CDR3 runs to 16 residues. Germline V gene lookup returns CDR1 SGHVS and CDR2 FQNEAQ. This CDR3 is CASTYGGARVNTEAFF. The CDR3 DNA reads TGTGCCAGCACCTATGGGGGGGCCAGAGTGAACACTGAAGCTTTCTTT.

The genes are TRBV7-2 and TRBJ1-2; maybe TRBD1 (5 bases). Germline V CDR1 and CDR2: SGHTA, FQGNSA. V dropped 1 base and J dropped 7 bases, with 22 bases sitting between them. The CDR3 extends over 17 amino acids. The DNA of the CDR3 is TGTGCCAGCAGCTTAGTCGGGCCACAGGCCGAAGTTAGTGGCTACACCTTC. Its translation is CASSLVGPQAEVSGYTF.

The chain joins TRBV5-4 to TRBJ1-1; D is uncertain. The ends were cut back, 6 bases at V and 7 bases at J, with 16 bases in the middle. Germline V CDR1 and CDR2: SGHNT, YYREEE (reference sequence). The CDR3 length is 13 residues. DNA of the CDR3: TGTGCCAGCAACCCTTCACCGGGATTTGAAGCTTTCTTT. This translates into CASNPSPGFEAFF.

The CDR3 DNA is TGTGCCACCTCCCCCGCAACTAATGAAAAACTGTTTTTT. It codes for CATSPATNEKLFF. The rearrangement uses TRBV19 and TRBJ1-4; no clear D. Per the germline V gene, CDR1 is LNHDA and CDR2 is SQIVND (reference sequence). With 10 bases removed from V and 0 bases from J, the gap between germline ends came to 9 bases. This CDR3 has 13 amino acids.

The rearrangement links TRBV24-1 to TRBJ2-1; D may be TRBD1 (5 bases). This CDR3 spans 16 amino acids. The germline V gene has CDR1 KGHDR and CDR2 SFDVKD. The V end lost 4 bases, the J end lost 4 bases, and 16 bases lay between the germline ends. The CDR3 DNA reads TGTGCCACCAGTGAAGGTTCAGGGATACCTTACAATGAGCAGTTCTTC. It is translated as CATSEGSGIPYNEQFF.

V usage is TRBV5-1 and J usage is TRBJ1-5; D not resolved. The CDR3 contains 15 residues. The V gene lost 1 base and the J gene lost 5 bases, with 13 bases spanning the gap. Germline V gene data show CDR1 as SGHRS and CDR2 as YFSETQ. The CDR3 DNA reads TGCGCCAGCAGCTTGCAAGGGAGTCGGGATCAGCCCCAGCATTTT. As protein: CASSLQGSRDQPQHF. The entire variable domain, with the rest obtained from reference TRBV5-1 and TRBJ1-5, is as follows: KAGVTQTPRYLIKTRGQQVTLSCSPISGHRSVSWYQQTPGQGLQFLFEYFSETQRNKGNFPGRFSGRQFSNSRSEMNVSTLELGDSALYLCASSLQGSRDQPQHFGDGTRLSIL.

The J gene is TRBJ2-5, the V gene TRBV5-4, with a possible D match to TRBD2 (6 bases). Germline lookup yields CDR1 SGHNT and CDR2 YYREEE (reference sequence). The V and J ends lost 2 bases and 1 base respectively, with 9 bases between them. The CDR3 spans 14 residues. CDR3 coding DNA: TGTGCCAGCAGCTTTCCCGGGGGCCAAGAGACCCAGTACTTC. It codes for CASSFPGGQETQYF.

The chain employs TRBV4-3 and TRBJ1-1; no reliable D call. Germline CDR1 is LGHNA and CDR2 is YSLEER. The length of the CDR3 is 15 residues. The V end was cut by 1 base, the J end by 1 base, with 10 bases between. CDR3 amino acids: CASSQGRPGNTEAFF. CDR3 DNA sequence: TGCGCCAGCAGCCAAGGGAGACCGGGGAACACTGAAGCTTTCTTT.

The chain combines TRBV5-6 with TRBJ2-5; D possibly corresponds to TRBD2 (6 bases). V lost 1 base to trimming and J lost 0 bases, with 16 bases between them. The CDR3 sequence is 17 residues long. From germline, CDR1 is SGHDT and CDR2 YYEEEE. This chain's CDR3 is CASSLPSASVYQETQYF. The CDR3 DNA follows: TGTGCCAGCAGCTTGCCTTCGGCTAGCGTATACCAAGAGACCCAGTACTTC.

For the CDR3, the DNA is TGTGCCAGCAGCGTCGCTGATGAGGGTGGCTACACCTTC. It specifies CASSVADEGGYTF. The chain is built from TRBV9 and TRBJ1-2; D uncertain. With 2 bases removed from V and 7 bases from J, the gap between germline ends came to 12 bases. CDR1 is SGDLS, CDR2 YYNGEE, per germline. The CDR3 is 13 amino acids.

The chain couples TRBV30 to TRBJ2-7; tentatively, D is TRBD2 (5 bases). Germline CDR1 GTSNPN, CDR2 SVGIG (reference sequence). V was shortened by 2 bases and J by 0 bases, with 14 bases between the two germline ends. The CDR3 consists of 15 residues. CDR3 amino acids: CAWSPDFRTSYEQYF. The CDR3 DNA sequence: TGTGCCTGGAGTCCGGACTTCCGAACCTCCTACGAGCAGTACTTC.